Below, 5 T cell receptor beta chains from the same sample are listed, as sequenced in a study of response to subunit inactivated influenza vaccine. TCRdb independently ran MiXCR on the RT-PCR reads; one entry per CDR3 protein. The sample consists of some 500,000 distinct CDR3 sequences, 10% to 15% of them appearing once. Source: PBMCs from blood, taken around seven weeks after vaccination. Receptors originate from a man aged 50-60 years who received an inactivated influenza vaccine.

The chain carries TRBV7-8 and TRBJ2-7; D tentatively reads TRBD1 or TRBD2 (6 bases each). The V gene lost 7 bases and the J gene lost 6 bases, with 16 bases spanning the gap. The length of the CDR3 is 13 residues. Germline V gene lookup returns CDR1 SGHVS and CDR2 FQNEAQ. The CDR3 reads CASTPGATFEQYF. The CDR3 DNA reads TGTGCCAGCACCCCGGGGGCAACGTTCGAGCAGTACTTC.

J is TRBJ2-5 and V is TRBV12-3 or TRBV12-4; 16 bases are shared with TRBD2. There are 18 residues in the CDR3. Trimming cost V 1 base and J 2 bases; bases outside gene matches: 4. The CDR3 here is CASSLVGTSGRVQETQYF. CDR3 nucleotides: TGTGCCAGCAGTTTAGTTGGGACTAGCGGGAGGGTGCAAGAGACCCAGTACTTC.

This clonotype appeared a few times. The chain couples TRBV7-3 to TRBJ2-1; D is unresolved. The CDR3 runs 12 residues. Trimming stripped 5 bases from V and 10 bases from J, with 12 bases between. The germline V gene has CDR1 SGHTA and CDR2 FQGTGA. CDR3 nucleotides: TGTGCCAGCAGCCAAGGCTCGTCAGAGCAGTTCTTC. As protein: CASSQGSSEQFF.

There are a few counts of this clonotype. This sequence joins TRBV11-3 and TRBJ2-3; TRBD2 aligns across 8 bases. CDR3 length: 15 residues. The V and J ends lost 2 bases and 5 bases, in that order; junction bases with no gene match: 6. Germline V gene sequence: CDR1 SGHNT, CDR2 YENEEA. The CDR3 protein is CASSLSGTRRDTQYF. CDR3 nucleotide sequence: TGTGCCAGCAGCTTATCAGGGACTAGACGAGATACGCAGTATTTT.

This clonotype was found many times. CDR3 in amino acids: CSVEDGLAGYQFGTQYF. For the CDR3, the DNA is TGCAGCGTTGAAGATGGACTAGCGGGATACCAATTTGGGACCCAGTACTTC. The J gene is TRBJ2-5, the V gene TRBV29-1; 12 nucleotides agree with TRBD2. The CDR3 consists of 17 residues. Germline CDR1 reads SQVTM; CDR2 reads ANQGSEA. The V segment lost 0 bases and the J segment 7 bases; nucleotides outside the gene matches: 12.